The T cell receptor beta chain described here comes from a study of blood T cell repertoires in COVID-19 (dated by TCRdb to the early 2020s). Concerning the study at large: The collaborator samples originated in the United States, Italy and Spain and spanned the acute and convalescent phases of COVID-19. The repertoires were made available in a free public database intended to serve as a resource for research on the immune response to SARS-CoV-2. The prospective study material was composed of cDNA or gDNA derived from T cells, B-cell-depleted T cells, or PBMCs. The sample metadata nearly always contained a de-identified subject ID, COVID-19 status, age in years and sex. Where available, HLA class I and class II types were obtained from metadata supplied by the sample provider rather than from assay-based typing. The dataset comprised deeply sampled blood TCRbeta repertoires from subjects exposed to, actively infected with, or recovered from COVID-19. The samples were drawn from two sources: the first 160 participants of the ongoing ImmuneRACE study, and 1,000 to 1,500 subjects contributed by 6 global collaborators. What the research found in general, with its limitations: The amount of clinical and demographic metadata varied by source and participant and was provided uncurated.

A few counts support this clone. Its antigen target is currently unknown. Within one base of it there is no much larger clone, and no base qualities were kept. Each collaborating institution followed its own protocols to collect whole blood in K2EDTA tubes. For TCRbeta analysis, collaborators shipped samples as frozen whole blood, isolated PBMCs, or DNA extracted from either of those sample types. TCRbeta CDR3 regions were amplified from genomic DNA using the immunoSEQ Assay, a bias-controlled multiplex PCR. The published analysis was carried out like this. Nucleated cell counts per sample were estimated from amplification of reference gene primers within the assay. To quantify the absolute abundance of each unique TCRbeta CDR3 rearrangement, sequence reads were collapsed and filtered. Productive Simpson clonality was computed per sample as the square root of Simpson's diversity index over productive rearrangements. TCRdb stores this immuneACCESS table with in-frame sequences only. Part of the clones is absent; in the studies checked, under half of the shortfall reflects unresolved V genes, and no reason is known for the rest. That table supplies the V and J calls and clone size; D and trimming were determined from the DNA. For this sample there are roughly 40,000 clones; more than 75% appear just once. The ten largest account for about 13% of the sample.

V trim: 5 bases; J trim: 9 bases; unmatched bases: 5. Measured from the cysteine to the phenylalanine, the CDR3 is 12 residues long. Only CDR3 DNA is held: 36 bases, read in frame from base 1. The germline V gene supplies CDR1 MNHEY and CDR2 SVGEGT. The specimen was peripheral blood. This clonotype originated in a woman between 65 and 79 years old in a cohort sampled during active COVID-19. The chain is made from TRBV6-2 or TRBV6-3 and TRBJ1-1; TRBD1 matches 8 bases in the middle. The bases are TGTGCCAGCAGTAATCGACAGGGGCAAGCTTTCTTT. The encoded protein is CASSNRQGQAFF.